Below, 3 T cell receptor beta chains from the same sample are listed, as sequenced in a study of T cells after yellow fever vaccination. TCRdb passed the 5' RACE reads through MiXCR, listing each CDR3 protein once. The sample has some 300,000 distinct CDR3 sequences; roughly 8.7% are singletons. Sample: CD4+ T cells sorted from PBMCs, taken 5 days after the yellow fever booster vaccination. All receptors come from a man between 18 and 35 years old who received the YFV17D yellow fever vaccine.

The chain combines TRBV5-1 with TRBJ2-7; D gene ambiguous. Germline V gene lookup returns CDR1 SGHRS and CDR2 YFSETQ. V was pared by 0 bases and J by 4 bases, with 14 bases between. CDR3 length: 15 amino acids. The CDR3 DNA follows: TGCGCCAGCAGCTTGGATCTGGGGTCCTTTTACGAGCAGTACTTC. This codes for CASSLDLGSFYEQYF.

There are a few counts of this clonotype. This chain links TRBV4-1 with TRBJ2-1; perhaps TRBD2 as D (6 bases). Trimming left V 0 bases short and J 7 bases short, with 16 bases between. The CDR3 loop spans 16 amino acids. CDR1 is MGHRA and CDR2 is YSYEKL in the germline V gene. The CDR3 coding sequence is TGCGCCAGCAGCCAAGATATGGCTCCGGGGAGGAATGAGCAGTTCTTC. Residues: CASSQDMAPGRNEQFF.

This clonotype was observed a handful of times. V gene TRBV29-1 combines with J gene TRBJ1-1; TRBD1 is a possible D gene (5 bases). The germline V gene encodes CDR1 SQVTM and CDR2 ANQGSEA. V lost 7 bases, J lost 4 bases, and 16 bases lay in between. The CDR3 covers 13 residues. In nucleotides, the CDR3 is TGCAGCGCCCAAACACAGGAGGGCACTGAAGCTTTCTTT. Its translation is CSAQTQEGTEAFF.